These 16 T cell receptor beta chains share one sample of origin, sequenced in a study of shared clonotypes between healthy human individuals. Profiled with immunoSEQ multiplex PCR; TCRdb holds only in-frame clones, not every one. The sample yields 730,000 or so clones, about three quarters seen once. The sequencing input was memory CD4+ T cells sorted from blood. Noted subset: CD45RA-negative fraction. These receptors came from a woman aged 25-40 years in good health.

The chain links TRBV7-3 to TRBJ2-5, with a weak D call TRBD2 (6 bases). The CDR3 runs 14 residues. Germline CDR1 SGHTA, CDR2 FQGTGA. Trimming cost V 5 bases and J 5 bases, with 15 bases left between them. The CDR3 nucleotides read TGTGCCAGCAGCGAGGCCGGGAGTGGGGAGACCCAGTACTTC. The encoded protein is CASSEAGSGETQYF.

The chain couples TRBV9 to TRBJ2-1, with D hard to call. The V end lost 0 bases, the J end lost 9 bases, and 19 bases lay between the germline ends. This CDR3 contains 16 residues. Germline V CDR1 and CDR2: SGDLS, YYNGEE. The CDR3 reads CASSVGLGKGSSEQFF. In DNA form, the CDR3 reads TGTGCCAGCAGCGTAGGTCTTGGGAAAGGCTCTAGTGAGCAGTTCTTC.

This chain uses TRBV9 with TRBJ2-4; TRBD1 matches at 8 bases. V dropped 3 bases and J dropped 10; count of bases not matched to a gene: 6. The germline V gene encodes CDR1 SGDLS and CDR2 YYNGEE. The length of the CDR3 is 13 residues. In DNA, the CDR3 is TGTGCCAGCAGCGCGTCGGACAGGGAGATTCAGTACTTC. Protein product: CASSASDREIQYF.

This clone has more than one count but fewer than ten. The rearrangement links TRBV7-9 to TRBJ2-7; tentative D call: TRBD2 (5 bases). Germline CDR1 reads SEHNR; CDR2 reads FQNEAQ (reference sequence). V lost 5 bases and J 5 bases, leaving 22 bases between the germline ends. The CDR3 totals 16 residues. CDR3 nucleotides: TGTGCCAGCAGCACTTTACCCCCAAACGGGAAGGACGAGCAGTACTTC. Amino acid sequence: CASSTLPPNGKDEQYF.

The chain is built from TRBV2 and TRBJ1-6, with unresolved D. Germline values: CDR1 SNHLY, CDR2 FYNNEI. The ends were cut back, 3 bases at V and 7 bases at J, with 10 bases in the middle. The CDR3 sequence is 14 residues long. The CDR3 coding sequence is TGTGCCAGCAGTGATGACACCTCCAATTCACCCCTCCACTTT. It is translated as CASSDDTSNSPLHF.

J is TRBJ2-1 and V is TRBV21-1; the table names TRBD2, a call not compared with the DNA. TRBV21-1 is described as a pseudogene. The length of the CDR3 is 13 residues. The CDR3 DNA reads TGTGCCAGCAGCAAAGTTCTATACAATGAGCAGTTCTTC. Its protein is CASSKVLYNEQFF.

The chain joins TRBV28 to TRBJ2-7; D is unresolved. The germline gives CDR1 MDHEN, CDR2 SYDVKM. CDR3 length: 16 residues. Trimming took off 7 bases at V and 1 base at J, with 20 bases between the two ends. CDR3: CASTTKGQASSYEQYF. Here the CDR3 DNA reads TGTGCCAGCACCACAAAGGGCCAGGCCTCGTCCTACGAGCAGTACTTC.

V gene TRBV2 combines with J gene TRBJ2-7; the match to TRBD2 covers 10 bases. The V gene end was trimmed by 0 bases and the J gene end by 3 bases; junction bases not matched to a gene: 5. CDR1 is SNHLY and CDR2 is FYNNEI in the germline V gene. The CDR3 is 16 amino acids. In nucleotides, the CDR3 is TGTGCCAGCAGTGAAGCGCGAGCGGGAGGGATCTACGAGCAGTACTTC. It translates to CASSEARAGGIYEQYF.

This chain uses TRBV19 with TRBJ2-3; TRBD2 aligns across 10 bases. This CDR3 spans 14 amino acids. Germline CDR1 is LNHDA and CDR2 is SQIVND (reference sequence). With 9 bases clipped from V and 7 bases from J, the junction kept 10 bases outside the gene matches. The CDR3 spells CARIKSGREHTQYF. CDR3 coding DNA: TGTGCCAGGATCAAAAGCGGGAGGGAGCATACGCAGTATTTT.

The rearrangement links TRBV10-3 to TRBJ2-3; no reliable D call. Germline V gene sequence: CDR1 ENHRY, CDR2 SYGVKD. The CDR3 is made up of 12 amino acids. V lost 2 bases and J lost 6, with 6 bases in between. The CDR3 region has the DNA TGTGCCATCAGTGAGCTCGCGGATACGCAGTATTTT. Protein product: CAISELADTQYF.

CDR3 DNA sequence: TGTGCCAGCAGTCCCTCCCCCCAGGGGGCTGCTAATCAGCCCCAGCATTTT. Its translation is CASSPSPQGAANQPQHF. The chain is built from TRBV28 and TRBJ1-5, with 8 bases aligning to TRBD1. V trimming: 5 bases; J trimming: 4 bases; junction bases outside the gene matches: 13. The CDR3 spans 17 residues. Germline CDR1 is MDHEN and CDR2 is SYDVKM.

This rearrangement joins TRBV19 to TRBJ1-1; the D is unclear. The CDR3 runs to 15 residues. The germline CDR1 and CDR2 sequences are LNHDA and SQIVND (reference sequence). V was pared by 3 bases and J by 1 base, with 12 bases between. The CDR3 loop is CASSIMGGSNTEAFF. The DNA of the CDR3 is TGTGCCAGTAGTATTATGGGAGGGTCGAACACTGAAGCTTTCTTT.

V usage is TRBV11-3 and J usage is TRBJ2-3; the D is unclear. Germline V gives CDR1 SGHNT, CDR2 YENEEA. CDR3 size: 14 residues. Trimming stripped 1 base from V and 6 bases from J, with 11 bases between. The CDR3 region is CASSLGSAEDTQYF. DNA of the CDR3: TGTGCCAGCAGCTTAGGCAGTGCAGAGGATACGCAGTATTTT.

V and J are TRBV5-1 and TRBJ2-5, with TRBD1 matching 12 bases. Germline trimming cut 3 bases from V and 5 bases from J; bases unmatched to any gene: 5. The CDR3 runs to 15 residues. CDR1 is SGHRS and CDR2 is YFSETQ in the germline V gene. The CDR3 nucleotides are TGCGCCAGCAGCTACGGGACAGGGGGCGAGGAGACCCAGTACTTC. Its translation is CASSYGTGGEETQYF.

V and J are TRBV19 and TRBJ1-2, with D perhaps TRBD1 (6 bases). This CDR3 region has 15 residues. Germline V gives CDR1 LNHDA, CDR2 SQIVND (reference sequence). Trimming took 6 bases from V and 4 from J, leaving 18 bases between them. CDR3 nucleotide sequence: TGTGCCAGTAGAGACCTTCTTCGGGACACCTATGGCTACACCTTC. Translation gives CASRDLLRDTYGYTF. Complete variable domain (other parts from reference TRBV19 and TRBJ1-2): DGGITQSPKYLFRKEGQNVTLSCEQNLNHDAMYWYRQDPGQGLRLIYYSQIVNDFQKGDIAEGYSVSREKKESFPLTVTSAQKNPTAFYLCASRDLLRDTYGYTFGSGTRLTVV.

In this sample, this clone turned up once. The rearrangement uses TRBV18 and TRBJ2-2, with D perhaps matching TRBD2 (7 bases). CDR1 is KGHSH, CDR2 LQKENI, per germline. The CDR3 is made up of 13 amino acids. Between the trimmed V and J ends, which lost 4 bases and 6 bases, there was a span of 9 bases. The CDR3 sequence is CASSRGGAGELFF. Here the CDR3 DNA reads TGTGCCAGCTCACGCGGGGGCGCCGGGGAGCTGTTTTTT.